This T cell receptor beta chain stems from a study of cytomegalovirus exposure and HLA in healthy donors. PCR primers comprised 60 Vbeta and 13 Jbeta primers. Sequenced by immunoSEQ multiplex PCR; TCRdb stores in-frame clones only, minus some. The sample has 230,000 or so clones, over 90% seen once; the top ten hold 1.7%. The V and J ends lost 5 bases and 2 bases, in that order; junction bases with no gene match: 5. There are 14 residues in the CDR3. The germline V gene encodes CDR1 SGHAT and CDR2 FQDESV (reference sequence). The gene calls are TRBV11-1 and TRBJ1-1, with 7 bases that match TRBD1. The clonotype comes from a girl aged 2 to 10 in good health and CMV-seronegative. Sequenced: PBMCs. The CDR3 region has the DNA TGTGCCAGCAGCGAGGGACAGATTAACACTGAAGCTTTCTTT. The encoded protein is CASSEGQINTEAFF.